This TCR beta chain came from a study of blood T cell repertoires in COVID-19. Symptom resolution, clearance, or two negative PCRs marked the recovered donors of Cohort 3. Produced via immunoSEQ multiplex PCR; TCRdb's table is partial and in-frame only. Found here are hundreds of thousands of clones, 65% to 90% of them singletons; the top ten hold around 1.8%. The CDR3 is made up of 14 amino acids. V lost 3 bases, J lost 5 bases, and 6 bases stayed unmatched. The sample taken for sequencing was PBMCs or T cells enriched from blood (not recorded which). This clonotype was obtained from a man aged 40-49 years who had recovered from COVID-19. V is TRBV23-1 and J is TRBJ2-7; TRBD1 agrees at 8 bases. TRBV23-1 is an open reading frame, and its role is uncertain. CDR3 amino acids: CASSQGTGGNEQYF. The CDR3 region has the DNA TGCGCCAGCAGTCAGGGGACAGGAGGGAACGAGCAGTACTTC.